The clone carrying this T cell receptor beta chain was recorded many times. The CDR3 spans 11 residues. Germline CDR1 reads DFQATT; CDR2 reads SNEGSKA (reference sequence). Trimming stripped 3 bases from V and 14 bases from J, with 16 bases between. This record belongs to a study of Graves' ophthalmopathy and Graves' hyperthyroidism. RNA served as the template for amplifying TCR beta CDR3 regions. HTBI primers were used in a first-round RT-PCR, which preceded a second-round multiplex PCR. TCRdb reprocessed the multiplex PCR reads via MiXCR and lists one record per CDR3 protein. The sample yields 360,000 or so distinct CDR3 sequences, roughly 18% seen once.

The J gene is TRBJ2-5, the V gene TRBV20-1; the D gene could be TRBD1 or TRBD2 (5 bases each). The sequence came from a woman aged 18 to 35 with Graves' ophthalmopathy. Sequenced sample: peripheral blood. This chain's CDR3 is CSASSSTRDYF. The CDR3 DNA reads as TGCAGTGCTAGCTCGAGCACACGGGACTACTTC.